The present entry profiles one T cell receptor beta chain with its context. Its target is unknown. The sample belongs to a study of T cell repertoires in cytomegalovirus infection. Germline V gene sequence: CDR1 LNHDA, CDR2 SQIVND (reference sequence). J gave up 7 bases and V 3 bases, and 23 bases lay outside the gene matches. This CDR3 contains 20 residues. TCRdb recomputed calls from the reads with MiXCR, one row per CDR3 protein. The sample contains some 800,000 distinct CDR3 sequences, 32% of which appear only once. Points from the study as a whole: HLA-C-restricted CMV clonotypes gave the most frequent clonotype in two of eight donors.

The J gene is TRBJ2-3, the V gene TRBV19, with TRBD2 matching 9 bases. The sample here was cultured CD8+ T cells from PBMCs, taken from culture after CMV antigen stimulation. This sequence was found in a human donor in good health (CMV status not recorded). Some clones in this sample may be carry-over from other donors' samples. As DNA, the CDR3 is TGTGCCAGTAGTATCGTGATTCAGACGACTAGCGGAGCGGAACGATATACGCAGTATTTT. Protein sequence: CASSIVIQTTSGAERYTQYF.